These 7 T cell receptor beta chains originate from one sample sequenced in a study of shared clonotypes between healthy human individuals. Libraries were prepared by immunoSEQ multiplex PCR; TCRdb keeps only in-frame clonotypes and omits some of them. The table shows around 330,000 clones, with roughly 70% occurring only once. Sequencing was done on a sample of memory CD4+ T cells sorted from blood. Subset here: CD45RA-negative fraction. Receptor source: a man in his thirties or forties in good health.

The chain couples TRBV6-1 to TRBJ2-5; D possibly corresponds to TRBD1 (6 bases). The germline V gene encodes CDR1 MNHNS and CDR2 SASEGT. The germline V and J ends were trimmed by 5 bases and 4 bases, with 8 bases remaining between them. The CDR3 has 12 residues. CDR3 in DNA: TGTGCCAGCAGTTCGGACAGAGAGACCCAGTACTTC. The encoded protein is CASSSDRETQYF.

Points on this clone: The sample contains more than one DNA sequence encoding this CDR3. The rearrangement joins TRBV5-1 to TRBJ2-5; D may be TRBD1 (6 bases). Trimming shortened V by 0 bases and J by 5 bases, and 8 bases separated the two germline ends. This CDR3 region has 13 residues. Germline V gene sequence: CDR1 SGHRS, CDR2 YFSETQ. CDR3 region: CASSLGQGETQYF. The DNA of the CDR3 is TGCGCCAGCAGCTTGGGCCAGGGGGAGACCCAGTACTTC.

J is TRBJ1-1 and V is TRBV6-5, with no clear D. CDR1 and CDR2 (germline): MNHEY, SVGAGI. Trimming removed 2 bases at V and 1 base at J, with 8 bases between. This CDR3 has 14 amino acids. CDR3 nucleotides: TGTGCCAGCAGTTACGTGGGAAGGAACACTGAAGCTTTCTTT. Amino acids: CASSYVGRNTEAFF.

The chain couples TRBV7-3 to TRBJ2-1; weak D call: TRBD2 (5 bases). V was trimmed by 3 bases and J by 0 bases, leaving 15 bases between them. Germline CDR1 and CDR2: SGHTA and FQGTGA. CDR3 length equals 17 residues. DNA of the CDR3: TGTGCCAGCAGCTTTCAATCTAGCCCCAACTCCTACAATGAGCAGTTCTTC. Its protein is CASSFQSSPNSYNEQFF.

The rearrangement joins TRBV7-8 to TRBJ1-5; a possible D gene is TRBD1 (6 bases). V lost 5 bases to trimming and J lost 7 bases, with 21 bases between them. The V gene's germline CDR1 is SGHVS and CDR2 FQNEAQ. This CDR3 spans 16 amino acids. The chain's CDR3 is CASSRPGQGIGQPQHF. The CDR3 coding sequence is TGTGCCAGCAGCCGACCAGGGCAGGGGATAGGACAGCCCCAGCATTTT.

V gene TRBV11-2 combines with J gene TRBJ2-7; possibly TRBD1 for D (6 bases). In germline, CDR1 is SGHAT, CDR2 FQNNGV. CDR3 length equals 13 residues. The germline V and J ends were trimmed by 6 bases and 1 base, with 10 bases remaining between them. CDR3 nucleotides: TGTGCCAGCAGGGGACACGAATCCTACGAGCAGTACTTC. The encoded protein is CASRGHESYEQYF.

V is TRBV18 and J is TRBJ2-2; 7 bases are a match to TRBD2. V lost 4 bases, J lost 2 bases, and 13 bases stayed unmatched. The CDR3 spans 18 residues. In germline, CDR1 is KGHSH, CDR2 LQKENI. This CDR3 reads CASSRNSGASGNTGELFF. The CDR3 nucleotides are TGTGCCAGCTCACGGAATTCTGGGGCTAGCGGAAACACCGGGGAGCTGTTTTTT.